The 21 T cell receptor beta chains in this list originate from one sample, sequenced in a study of blood T cell repertoires in COVID-19. TCRdb's copy holds only in-frame clones and misses some; the assay was immunoSEQ multiplex PCR. The sample consists of around 300,000 clones, around nine tenths of them appearing once. Specimen: peripheral blood. The receptors here all came from a woman between 40 and 50 years old who had recovered from COVID-19.

This sequence joins TRBV7-3 and TRBJ2-1, with 7 bases aligning to TRBD2. Looked up from germline, CDR1 is SGHTA and CDR2 is FQGTGA. This CDR3 comprises 13 residues. Losses at the gene ends were 5 bases for V and 9 bases for J; bases not matched to a gene: 7. The CDR3 nucleotides are TGTGCCAGCAGCCCTCCCGGACTAGGTGAGCAGTTCTTC. Translated, it gives CASSPPGLGEQFF.

CDR3 sequence: CASSEYPGGRGNTIYF. DNA for the CDR3: TGTGCCAGCAGTGAATATCCGGGGGGGCGCGGAAACACCATATATTTT. This sequence joins TRBV25-1 and TRBJ1-3, with D tentatively TRBD1 (6 bases). The CDR3 totals 16 residues. V lost 0 bases to trimming and J lost 4 bases, with 13 bases between them. Germline CDR1 MGHDK, CDR2 SYGVNS.

This chain joins TRBV6-2 or TRBV6-3 and TRBJ1-3; a possible D gene is TRBD1 (5 bases). The CDR3 has 17 amino acids. Germline assignment: CDR1 MNHEY and CDR2 SVGEGT. Between the trimmed V and J ends, which lost 0 bases and 0 bases, there was a span of 12 bases. CDR3: CASSYSTAGPSGNTIYF. The DNA for the CDR3 is TGTGCCAGCAGTTACTCTACGGCAGGGCCCTCTGGAAACACCATATATTTT.

This chain joins TRBV5-8 and TRBJ2-2; D uncertain. The germline gives CDR1 SGHTS, CDR2 YDEGEE. V was pared by 7 bases and J by 1 base, with 8 bases between. This CDR3 is 13 amino acids long. The CDR3 DNA reads as TGTGCCAGCCTAGGCGGGAACACCGGGGAGCTGTTTTTT. Encoded protein: CASLGGNTGELFF.

This sequence joins TRBV29-1 and TRBJ1-2, with a weak D call TRBD1 (5 bases). V dropped 6 bases and J dropped 8 bases, with 25 bases sitting between them. This CDR3 region has 15 residues. The germline CDR1 and CDR2 sequences are SQVTM and ANQGSEA. The CDR3 region is CSVLKYQGSGYGYTF. As DNA, the CDR3 is TGCAGCGTCCTCAAGTACCAGGGATCTGGCTACGGCTACACCTTC. The full variable domain, in which reference TRBV29-1 and TRBJ1-2 provide the parts outside the CDR3, is SAVISQKPSRDICQRGTSLTIQCQVDSQVTMMFWYRQQPGQSLTLIATANQGSEATYESGFVIDKFPISRPNLTFSTLTVSNMSPEDSSIYLCSVLKYQGSGYGYTFGSGTRLTVV.

The rearrangement links TRBV2 to TRBJ2-3; D possibly corresponds to TRBD1 (6 bases). Between the trimmed V and J ends, which lost 3 bases and 5 bases, there was a span of 12 bases. Per the germline V gene, CDR1 is SNHLY and CDR2 is FYNNEI. This CDR3 contains 14 residues. CDR3 coding DNA: TGTGCCAGCAGTGACCAGGGGTCGATAGATACGCAGTATTTT. Protein sequence: CASSDQGSIDTQYF.

The rearrangement uses TRBV6-2 or TRBV6-3 and TRBJ2-1, with 9 positions matching TRBD2. V shed 2 bases, J shed 6 bases, and the junction held 5 bases outside the gene matches. This CDR3 has 15 residues. Germline-derived CDR1 and CDR2 are MNHEY and SVGEGT. The CDR3 DNA reads as TGTGCCAGCAGTTACGCGGCGGGAGGGATCAATGAGCAGTTCTTC. Residues: CASSYAAGGINEQFF.

The rearrangement links TRBV24-1 to TRBJ2-7; D gene ambiguous. CDR3 length: 14 amino acids. Looked up from germline, CDR1 is KGHDR and CDR2 is SFDVKD. V lost 4 bases, J lost 0 bases, and 9 bases lay in between. The CDR3, as DNA: TGTGCCACCAGTGACCACCGGAGCTCCTACGAGCAGTACTTC. Its translation is CATSDHRSSYEQYF.

This chain connects TRBV14 to TRBJ2-2; no clear D. Germline lookup yields CDR1 SGHDN and CDR2 FVKESK. The CDR3 is 12 residues long. Trimming cost V 1 base and J 7 bases, with 4 bases left between them. CDR3 sequence: CASSQVGGELFF. The CDR3 bases are TGTGCCAGCAGCCAAGTCGGCGGGGAGCTGTTTTTT.

This rearrangement joins TRBV5-1 to TRBJ1-1; 7 nucleotides line up with TRBD1. Germline V gives CDR1 SGHRS, CDR2 YFSETQ. Trimming at V came to 9 bases and at J to 4 bases, leaving 15 bases not matched to a gene. CDR3 size: 15 residues. The CDR3 region has the DNA TGCGCCAACCCCTTGCAGCAGGGGGGTGGCACTGAAGCTTTCTTT. This gives the protein CANPLQQGGGTEAFF.

The table lists this clone with a count of one. The J gene is TRBJ2-7, the V gene TRBV14, with D perhaps TRBD1 (6 bases). The CDR3 is made up of 14 amino acids. Germline V gives CDR1 SGHDN, CDR2 FVKESK. V lost 4 bases to trimming and J lost 1 base, with 11 bases between them. CDR3 DNA sequence: TGTGCCAGCAGCCCGCAGACAGGATCCTACGAGCAGTACTTC. Protein product: CASSPQTGSYEQYF.

This clone was seen just once. The chain joins TRBV28 to TRBJ1-5; TRBD1 aligns across 11 bases. J was trimmed by 6 bases and V by 6 bases; bases with no gene match: 13. The CDR3 is 17 residues long. CDR1 and CDR2 (germline): MDHEN, SYDVKM. The CDR3 coding sequence is TGTGCCAGCAGCCCAATAGGACAGGGGGCTTGGGGTCAGCCCCAGCATTTT. It specifies CASSPIGQGAWGQPQHF.

The genes are TRBV2 and TRBJ2-1, with 7 bases identical to TRBD1. The germline V gene encodes CDR1 SNHLY and CDR2 FYNNEI. This CDR3 comprises 15 residues. V gave up 1 base and J gave up 8 bases; unmatched junction bases: 8. CDR3 loop: CASSEEQGEFYEQFF. In nucleotides, the CDR3 is TGTGCCAGCAGTGAAGAGCAGGGGGAGTTCTATGAGCAGTTCTTC.

The chain joins TRBV18 to TRBJ2-7; 11 positions agree with TRBD1. The junction had 8 bases not matched to a gene; V was cut back by 4 bases and J by 3 bases. The CDR3 spans 16 residues. Germline loops: CDR1 KGHSH, CDR2 LQKENI. In DNA form, the CDR3 reads TGTGCCAGCTCACTAGGACAGGGGGCGGTAGGCTACGAGCAGTACTTC. Protein product: CASSLGQGAVGYEQYF.

The chain recombines TRBV10-3 with TRBJ2-3; D perhaps matches TRBD2 (6 bases). The CDR3 spans 15 residues. CDR1 is ENHRY and CDR2 is SYGVKD in the germline V gene. V gave up 10 bases and J gave up 0 bases, with 17 bases separating them. CDR3 protein: CATRRRDASTDTQYF. CDR3 coding DNA: TGTGCCACGCGCCGGAGGGACGCAAGCACAGATACGCAGTATTTT.

J is TRBJ2-5 and V is TRBV6-6; 7 nucleotides agree with TRBD2. With V trimmed by 2 bases and J by 2 bases, 5 bases remained unmatched. Germline loops: CDR1 MNHNY, CDR2 SVGAGI (reference sequence). The CDR3 consists of 15 residues. DNA of the CDR3: TGTGCCAGCAGTTACCCCGGGGAGGGGCAAGAGACCCAGTACTTC. Its protein is CASSYPGEGQETQYF.

In the case of this clone: This sample includes further DNA sequences coding for the same CDR3. The chain links TRBV28 to TRBJ1-3, with D possibly TRBD1 on 5 matching bases. The V and J ends lost 2 bases and 3 bases respectively, with 8 bases between them. Germline V gives CDR1 MDHEN, CDR2 SYDVKM. The length of the CDR3 is 14 residues. The DNA for the CDR3 is TGTGCCAGCAGTTTAGGAGGGGTTGGAAACACCATATATTTT. Its translation: CASSLGGVGNTIYF.

The rearrangement uses TRBV3-1 (or the pseudogene TRBV3-2) and TRBJ2-1, with D maybe TRBD2 (5 bases). The CDR3 extends over 14 amino acids. Germline V lookup: CDR1 LGHDT, CDR2 YNNKEL (reference sequence). V lost 4 bases to trimming and J lost 5 bases, with 12 bases between them. CDR3 coding DNA: TGTGCCAGCAGCCTGGACTCGACGGACAATGAGCAGTTCTTC. Its protein is CASSLDSTDNEQFF.

The chain links TRBV7-9 to TRBJ1-3; perhaps TRBD1 as D (6 bases). The germline V and J ends were trimmed by 4 bases and 3 bases, with 7 bases remaining between them. The CDR3 is 13 amino acids. The germline CDR1 and CDR2 sequences are SEHNR and FQNEAQ (reference sequence). CDR3 region: CASSWTVGNTIYF. CDR3 nucleotides: TGTGCCAGCAGCTGGACAGTTGGAAACACCATATATTTT.

The V call is TRBV5-1, the J call TRBJ2-5, with D possibly TRBD1 on 5 matching bases. The CDR3 covers 13 residues. Germline CDR1 is SGHRS and CDR2 is YFSETQ. Between the trimmed V and J ends, which lost 1 base and 3 bases, there was a span of 7 bases. The chain's CDR3 is CASSLLQEETQYF. CDR3 nucleotide sequence: TGCGCCAGCAGCTTGCTACAGGAAGAGACCCAGTACTTC.

Here the CDR3 DNA reads TGTGCCACCCTCGCCTGGACTCCTCGTGGGGAGACCCAGTACTTC. It encodes CATLAWTPRGETQYF. The chain carries TRBV5-4 and TRBJ2-5, with D possibly TRBD2 on 5 matching bases. The ends were cut back, 9 bases at V and 5 bases at J, with 23 bases in the middle. Germline lookup yields CDR1 SGHNT and CDR2 YYREEE (reference sequence). The CDR3 is 15 residues long.